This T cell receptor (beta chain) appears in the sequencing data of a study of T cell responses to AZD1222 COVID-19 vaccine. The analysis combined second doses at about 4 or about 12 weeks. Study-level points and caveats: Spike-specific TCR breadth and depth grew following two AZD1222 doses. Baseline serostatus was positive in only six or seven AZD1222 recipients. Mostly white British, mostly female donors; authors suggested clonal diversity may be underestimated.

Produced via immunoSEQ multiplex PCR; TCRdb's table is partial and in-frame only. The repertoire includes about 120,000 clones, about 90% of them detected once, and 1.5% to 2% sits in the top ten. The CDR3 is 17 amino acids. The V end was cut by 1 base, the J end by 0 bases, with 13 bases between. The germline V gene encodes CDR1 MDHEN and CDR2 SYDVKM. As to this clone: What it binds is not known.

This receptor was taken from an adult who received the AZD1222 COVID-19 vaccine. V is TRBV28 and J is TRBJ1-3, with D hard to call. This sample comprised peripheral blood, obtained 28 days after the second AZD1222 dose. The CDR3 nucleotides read TGTGCCAGCAGTTTATTCGCCGGAGGGAGCTCTGGAAACACCATATATTTT. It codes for CASSLFAGGSSGNTIYF.